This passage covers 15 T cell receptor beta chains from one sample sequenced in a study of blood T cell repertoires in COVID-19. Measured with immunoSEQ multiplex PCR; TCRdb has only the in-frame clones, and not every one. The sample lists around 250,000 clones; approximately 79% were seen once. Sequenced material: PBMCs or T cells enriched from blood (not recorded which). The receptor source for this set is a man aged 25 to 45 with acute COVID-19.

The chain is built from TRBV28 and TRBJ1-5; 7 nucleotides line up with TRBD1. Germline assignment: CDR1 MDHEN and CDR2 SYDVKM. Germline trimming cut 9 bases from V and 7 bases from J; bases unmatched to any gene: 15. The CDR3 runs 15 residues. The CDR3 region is CASKNGGSGGQPQHF. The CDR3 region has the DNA TGTGCCAGTAAGAATGGGGGGTCAGGGGGACAGCCCCAGCATTTT.

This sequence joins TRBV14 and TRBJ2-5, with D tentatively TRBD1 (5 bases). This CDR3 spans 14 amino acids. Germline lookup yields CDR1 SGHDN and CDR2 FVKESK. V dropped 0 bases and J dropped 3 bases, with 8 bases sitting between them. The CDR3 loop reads CASSQEAREETQYF. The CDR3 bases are TGTGCCAGCAGCCAAGAGGCCAGGGAAGAGACCCAGTACTTC.

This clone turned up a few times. CDR3 DNA: TGCGCCAGCAGCCAAGATCGACTAGCGGACTACAATGAGCAGTTCTTC. Protein sequence: CASSQDRLADYNEQFF. V is TRBV4-3 and J is TRBJ2-1; 9 bases match TRBD2. Germline CDR1 LGHNA, CDR2 YSLEER. The V segment lost 0 bases and the J segment 3 bases; nucleotides outside the gene matches: 3. This CDR3 has 16 residues.

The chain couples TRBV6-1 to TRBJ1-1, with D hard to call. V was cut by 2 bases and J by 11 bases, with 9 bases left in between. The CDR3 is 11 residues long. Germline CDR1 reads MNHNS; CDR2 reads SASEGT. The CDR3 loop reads CASSEFSVAFF. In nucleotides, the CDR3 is TGTGCCAGCAGTGAATTCTCCGTCGCTTTCTTT.

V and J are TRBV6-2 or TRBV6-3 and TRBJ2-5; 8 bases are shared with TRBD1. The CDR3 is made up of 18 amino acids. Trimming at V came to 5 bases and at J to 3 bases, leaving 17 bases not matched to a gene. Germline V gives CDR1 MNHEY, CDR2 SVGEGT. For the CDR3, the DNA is TGTGCCAGCAGTGGCCGACAGGGGTCTACTATTTACGAAGAGACCCAGTACTTC. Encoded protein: CASSGRQGSTIYEETQYF.

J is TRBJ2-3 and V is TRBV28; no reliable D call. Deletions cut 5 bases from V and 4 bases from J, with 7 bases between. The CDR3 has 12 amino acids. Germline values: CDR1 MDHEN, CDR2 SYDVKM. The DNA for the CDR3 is TGTGCCAGCAGTACAAACCCAGATACGCAGTATTTT. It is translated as CASSTNPDTQYF.

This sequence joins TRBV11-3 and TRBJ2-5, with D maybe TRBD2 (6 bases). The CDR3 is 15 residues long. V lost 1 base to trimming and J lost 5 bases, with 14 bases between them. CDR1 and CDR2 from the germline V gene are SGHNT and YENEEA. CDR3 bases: TGTGCCAGCAGCTTAGTCGTCGGGAGAGGGGAGACCCAGTACTTC. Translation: CASSLVVGRGETQYF.

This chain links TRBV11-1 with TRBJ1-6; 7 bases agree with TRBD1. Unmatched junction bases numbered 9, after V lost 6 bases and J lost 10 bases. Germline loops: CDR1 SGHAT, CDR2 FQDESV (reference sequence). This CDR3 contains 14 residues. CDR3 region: CASRLQGIRSPLHF. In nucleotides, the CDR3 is TGTGCCAGCAGACTACAGGGGATAAGGTCACCCCTCCACTTT.

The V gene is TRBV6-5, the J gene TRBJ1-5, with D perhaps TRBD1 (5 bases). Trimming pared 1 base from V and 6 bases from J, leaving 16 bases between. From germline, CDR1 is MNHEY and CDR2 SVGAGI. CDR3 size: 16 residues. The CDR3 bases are TGTGCCAGCAGTTACTACGGCGGGGGTGGCACTCAGCCCCAGCATTTT. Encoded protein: CASSYYGGGGTQPQHF.

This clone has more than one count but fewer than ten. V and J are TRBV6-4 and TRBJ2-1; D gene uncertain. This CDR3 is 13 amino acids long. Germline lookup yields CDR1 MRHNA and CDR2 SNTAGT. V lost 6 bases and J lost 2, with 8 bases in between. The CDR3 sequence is CASSREPYNEQFF. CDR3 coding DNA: TGTGCCAGCAGCCGAGAACCCTACAATGAGCAGTTCTTC.

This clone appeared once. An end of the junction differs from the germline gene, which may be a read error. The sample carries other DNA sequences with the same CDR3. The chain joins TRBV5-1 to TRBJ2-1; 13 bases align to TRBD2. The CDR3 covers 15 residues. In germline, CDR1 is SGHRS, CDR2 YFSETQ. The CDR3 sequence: CASSLGLAGVNEQFF. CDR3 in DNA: TGTGCCAGCAGCTTAGGACTAGCGGGAGTCAATGAGCAGTTCTTC.

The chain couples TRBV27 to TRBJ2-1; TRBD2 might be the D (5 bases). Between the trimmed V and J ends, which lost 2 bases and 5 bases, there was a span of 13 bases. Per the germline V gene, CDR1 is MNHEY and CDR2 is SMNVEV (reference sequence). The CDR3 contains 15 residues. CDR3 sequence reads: CASSLMASSNNEQFF. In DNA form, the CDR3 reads TGTGCCAGCAGTTTAATGGCTAGCTCGAACAATGAGCAGTTCTTC.

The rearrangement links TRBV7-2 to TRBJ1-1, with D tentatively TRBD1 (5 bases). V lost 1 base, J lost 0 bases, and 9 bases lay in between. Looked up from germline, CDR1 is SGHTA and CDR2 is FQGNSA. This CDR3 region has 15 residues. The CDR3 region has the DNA TGTGCCAGCAGCTTAGTGGGGGGAATGAACACTGAAGCTTTCTTT. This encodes CASSLVGGMNTEAFF.

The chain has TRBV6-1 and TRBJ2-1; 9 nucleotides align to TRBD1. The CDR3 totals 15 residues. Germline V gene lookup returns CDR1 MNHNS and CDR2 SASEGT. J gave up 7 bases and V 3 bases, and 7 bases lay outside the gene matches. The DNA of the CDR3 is TGTGCCAGCAGTGATCTACAGGGGGCTATGAATGAGCAGTTCTTC. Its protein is CASSDLQGAMNEQFF.

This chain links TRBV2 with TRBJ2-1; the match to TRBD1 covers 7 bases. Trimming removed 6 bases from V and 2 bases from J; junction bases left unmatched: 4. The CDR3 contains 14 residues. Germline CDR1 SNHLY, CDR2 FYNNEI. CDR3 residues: CASSRGQTYNEQFF. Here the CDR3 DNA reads TGTGCCAGCAGCAGGGGACAGACCTACAATGAGCAGTTCTTC.